The T cell receptor beta chain under discussion was sequenced for a study of cytomegalovirus exposure and HLA in healthy donors. Findings and limits, study-wide: At a 0.05 false discovery rate, a later analysis found approximately 17,000 TCR beta sequences to be associated with HLA alleles. Cytomegalovirus status, reportedly, was diagnosed with high specificity and sensitivity by the classifier.

In regard to this clone: As yet, its antigen is unknown.

Germline-derived CDR1 and CDR2 are SGHDN and FVKESK. The CDR3 consists of 14 residues. Trimming stripped 4 bases from V and 8 bases from J, with 17 bases between. With 60 Vbeta and 13 Jbeta primers, the PCR was carried out. Only in-frame clones appear in the TCRdb table, and some are missing; sequencing was by immunoSEQ multiplex PCR. Among about 62,000 clones, more than 70% were seen once, and the ten largest hold roughly 1.5%. The sequenced material came from PBMCs. J is TRBJ1-2 and V is TRBV14; D unclear. This sequence originates from a man aged 18 to 29 in good health and CMV-seronegative. Here the CDR3 DNA reads TGTGCCAGCAGCCTCATACCAGCGGGAGAGGGCTACACCTTC. Translating gives CASSLIPAGEGYTF.